The 10 T cell receptor beta chains in this list originate from one sample, sequenced in a study of identical twins (dated by TCRdb to about 2016). Libraries came from 5' RACE. Sequencing instrument: Illumina HiSeq 2000. TCRdb itself trimmed the public reads at Q25 with fastp, ran MiXCR and retained productive beta chains. Rows are combined by CDR3 protein, so each entry shows the most common genes and DNA. This sample has more than 400,000 distinct CDR3 sequences in its table, and approximately 14% of those were observed once. 0.44% of the sample is taken by the ten largest. The same specimen was also included in a second study, on yellow fever vaccine responses in identical twins.

The material sequenced was CD4+ T cells sorted from blood. The receptors derive from a woman under 30 in good health.

The chain joins TRBV10-2 to TRBJ1-6; D gene uncertain. This CDR3 comprises 15 residues. Germline assignment: CDR1 WSHSY and CDR2 SAAADI. V shed 2 bases and J shed 6 bases, with 11 bases lying between them. Here the CDR3 DNA reads TGCGCCAGCAGTGAGGCGGGTCGTTCTAATTCACCCCTCCACTTT. It is translated as CASSEAGRSNSPLHF.

The rearrangement links TRBV2 to TRBJ1-4; TRBD1 agrees at 7 bases. Losses at the gene ends were 3 bases for V and 8 bases for J; bases not matched to a gene: 9. This CDR3 is 15 amino acids long. The germline V gene encodes CDR1 SNHLY and CDR2 FYNNEI. CDR3 sequence: CASSDPISGGEKLFF. CDR3 bases: TGTGCCAGCAGTGATCCAATTTCAGGGGGGGAAAAACTGTTTTTT.

V usage is TRBV6-5 and J usage is TRBJ1-5, with 7 bases matching TRBD1. The CDR3 consists of 15 residues. The trim removed 2 bases at V and 6 bases at J, leaving 7 bases unmatched. Germline lookup yields CDR1 MNHEY and CDR2 SVGAGI. CDR3 DNA: TGTGCCAGCAGTTACATAGGGGGCGCGGGTCAGCCCCAGCATTTT. This translates into CASSYIGGAGQPQHF.

The chain has TRBV20-1 and TRBJ1-5; possible D gene TRBD1, 6 bases. V was cut by 5 bases and J by 0 bases, with 17 bases left in between. Germline lookup yields CDR1 DFQATT and CDR2 SNEGSKA (reference sequence). This CDR3 is 16 amino acids long. CDR3 DNA: TGCAGTGCTGCCCCGGGACACCAGAATAGCAATCAGCCCCAGCATTTT. Amino acids: CSAAPGHQNSNQPQHF.

V usage is TRBV24-1 and J usage is TRBJ2-6; D call uncertain. CDR1 is KGHDR and CDR2 is SFDVKD in the germline V gene. V lost 7 bases and J lost 0, with 9 bases in between. CDR3 length: 15 amino acids. The CDR3 DNA reads as TGTGCCACCAGCACTTTCGTCTCTGGGGCCAACGTCCTGACTTTC. This gives the protein CATSTFVSGANVLTF.

The table lists this clonotype with a few counts. The chain combines TRBV6-5 with TRBJ2-1; D is perhaps TRBD1 (6 bases). Trimming pared 0 bases from V and 0 bases from J, leaving 12 bases between. The CDR3 runs 17 residues. Germline V CDR1 and CDR2: MNHEY, SVGAGI. CDR3 sequence: CASSYSQDSSSYNEQFF. The CDR3 region has the DNA TGTGCCAGCAGTTACTCCCAGGACAGCAGCTCCTACAATGAGCAGTTCTTC.

This clonotype came up a few times. The chain combines TRBV2 with TRBJ1-1; tentative D call: TRBD1 (6 bases). The germline V gene encodes CDR1 SNHLY and CDR2 FYNNEI. With 7 bases removed from V and 0 bases from J, the gap between germline ends came to 15 bases. The CDR3 consists of 15 residues. CDR3 nucleotides: TGTGCCAGCAAACCCAGGGGACCAATGAACACTGAAGCTTTCTTT. As protein: CASKPRGPMNTEAFF. Using reference TRBV2 and TRBJ1-1 for the parts outside the CDR3, the full variable domain is EPEVTQTPSHQVTQMGQEVILRCVPISNHLYFYWYRQILGQKVEFLVSFYNNEISEKSEIFDDQFSVERPDGSNFTLKIRSTKLEDSAMYFCASKPRGPMNTEAFFGQGTRLTVV.

The chain couples TRBV6-5 to TRBJ2-5; TRBD1 might be the D (5 bases). V was shortened by 4 bases and J by 3 bases, with 18 bases between the two germline ends. Per the germline V gene, CDR1 is MNHEY and CDR2 is SVGAGI. The CDR3 extends over 16 amino acids. CDR3 DNA sequence: TGTGCCAGCAGTTCCCCTTTGACAGTAAAGAAAGAGACCCAGTACTTC. Amino acids: CASSSPLTVKKETQYF.

The CDR3 loop reads CASSSRQGEQYF. In nucleotides, the CDR3 is TGTGCCAGCAGCTCCCGACAGGGGGAGCAGTACTTC. The gene calls are TRBV7-6 and TRBJ2-7; 8 bases match TRBD1. V dropped 4 bases and J dropped 7; count of bases not matched to a gene: 3. CDR3 length: 12 amino acids. CDR1 SGHVS and CDR2 FNYEAQ come from the germline V gene.

The chain carries TRBV20-1 and TRBJ2-2; either TRBD1 or TRBD2 may fit D (5 bases each). The germline gives CDR1 DFQATT, CDR2 SNEGSKA (reference sequence). Between the trimmed V and J ends, which lost 6 bases and 1 base, there was a span of 18 bases. This CDR3 is 16 amino acids long. The DNA for the CDR3 is TGCAGTGCACAGAGTGGGGGAATAAGGAACACCGGGGAGCTGTTTTTT. This gives the protein CSAQSGGIRNTGELFF.